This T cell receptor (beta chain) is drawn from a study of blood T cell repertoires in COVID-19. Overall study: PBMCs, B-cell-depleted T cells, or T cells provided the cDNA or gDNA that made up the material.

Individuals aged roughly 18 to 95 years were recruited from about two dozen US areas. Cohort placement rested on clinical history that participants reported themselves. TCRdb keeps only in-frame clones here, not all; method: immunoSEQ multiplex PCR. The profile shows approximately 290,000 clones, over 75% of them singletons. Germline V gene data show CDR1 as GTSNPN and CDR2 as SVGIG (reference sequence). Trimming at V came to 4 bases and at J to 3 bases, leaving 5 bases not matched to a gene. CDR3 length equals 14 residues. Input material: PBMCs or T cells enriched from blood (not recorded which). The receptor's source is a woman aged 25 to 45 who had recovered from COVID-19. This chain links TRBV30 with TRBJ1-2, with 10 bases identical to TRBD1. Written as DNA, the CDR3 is TGTGCCTGGACTAGGACAGGGGGGGACTATGGCTACACCTTC. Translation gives CAWTRTGGDYGYTF.